This T cell receptor (beta chain) was identified during a study of tumor-infiltrating lymphocytes in primary liver carcinoma. Findings and caveats of the study: Blood had a significantly lower top-250-clone fraction than tumors did (p = 0.039).

Extraction also yielded germline DNA, while blood RNA was obtained from unsorted whole blood. To note about this clonotype: As yet, its antigen is unknown.

TCR beta cDNA was prepared out of approximately 470 ng total RNA by means of a constant-region primer. Three rounds of nested multiplex PCR with slightly modified ARM-PCR produced TCR beta libraries. TCRdb independently ran MiXCR on the multiplex PCR reads; one entry per CDR3 protein. The sample yields approximately 300,000 distinct CDR3 sequences, around three fifths seen once. The origin of this receptor is a middle-aged man with primary liver carcinoma and hepatitis B virus infection. Sequences were obtained from peripheral blood.

CDR3 sequence: CASSRTGTRTYNEQFF. DNA of the CDR3: TGTGCCAGCAGTCGAACCGGGACCAGAACCTACAATGAGCAGTTCTTC. The genes are TRBV7-3 and TRBJ2-1; D tentatively fits TRBD1 or TRBD2 (5 bases each). Per germline, CDR1 SGHTA and CDR2 FQGTGA. V lost 6 bases to trimming and J lost 2 bases, with 17 bases between them. The CDR3 consists of 16 residues.